This T cell receptor beta chain is from a study of T cells in Graves' hyperthyroidism and ophthalmopathy. RNA transcripts served as the template for amplifying TCR beta CDR3 regions. The TCR CDR3 first-round RT-PCR relied on the HTBI primer set. TCRdb re-derived calls from the multiplex PCR reads in MiXCR, one entry per CDR3 protein. The table lists roughly 500,000 distinct CDR3 sequences, about 20% of them singletons, with around 54% in the top ten. Study-wide findings and caveats: The model made its ophthalmopathy prediction, and onset followed a median approximately six months later. Patients with ophthalmopathy were separated from those with stable hyperthyroidism by a 13 V-J model. In blood, most of the thyroid clonotypes expanded above 0.001 were also present.

The CDR3 totals 15 residues. The germline V and J ends were trimmed by 5 bases and 0 bases, with 14 bases remaining between them. A remark on this clonotype: The antigen remains unidentified.

Source material: blood. This rearrangement joins TRBV12-3 or TRBV12-4 to TRBJ2-7, with D perhaps assigned TRBD1 or TRBD2 (5 bases each). The receptor comes from a woman in her seventies with Graves' ophthalmopathy. The CDR3 region is CASSPKEGPSYEQYF. CDR3 coding DNA: TGTGCCAGCAGTCCCAAAGAGGGGCCCTCCTACGAGCAGTACTTC.